Following are 4 T cell receptor beta chains from one sample sequenced in a study of T cells in women clearing cervical HPV infection. Data came from immunoSEQ multiplex PCR; TCRdb stores just in-frame clones and leaves some out. The sample is made up of tens of thousands of clones, and the top ten hold 6.6% of it. Material for sequencing was blood buffy coat. The receptors originated from a woman between 18 and 70 years old with a cervical HPV16 infection that either progressed to CIN3+ or cleared (not recorded which).

A remark on this clone: The read halts 3 residues ahead of the CDR3 end, with the missing end drawn from the germline J gene. The chain couples TRBV12-3 or TRBV12-4 to TRBJ2-1, with D unclear. With 4 bases removed from V and 4 bases from J, the gap between germline ends came to 11 bases. The CDR3 is 14 amino acids. This CDR3 is CASSSTVTYNEQFF. The part of the CDR3 DNA that was read is TGTGCCAGCAGTTCCACAGTGACATACAATGAG.

About this clone: With the read ending 3 residues before the CDR3 end, the germline J gene is used to fill in that end. This chain links TRBV2 with TRBJ2-3; D remains ambiguous. The CDR3 is 11 residues long. CDR1 SNHLY and CDR2 FYNNEI come from the germline V gene. V was trimmed by 8 bases and J by 8 bases, leaving 11 bases between them. The sequenced CDR3 bases are TGTGCCAGCCGCCCCCAAGGTACG. Its protein product is CASRPQGT. The complete CDR3 protein is CASRPQGTQYF.

Of note for this clone: With the read ending 3 residues before the CDR3 end, the germline J gene is used to fill in that end. The V call is TRBV11-3, the J call TRBJ1-5, with 7 bases fitting TRBD1. This CDR3 is 15 amino acids long. Germline trimming cut 3 bases from V and 6 bases from J; bases unmatched to any gene: 8. Germline-derived CDR1 and CDR2 are SGHNT and YENEEA. CDR3 loop: CASSFNPTGAQPQHF. CDR3 DNA (partial): TGTGCCAGCAGCTTTAACCCAACAGGGGCTCAGCCC. Full variable domain (missing parts from reference TRBV11-3 and TRBJ1-5): EAGVVQSPRYKIIEKKQPVAFWCNPISGHNTLYWYLQNLGQGPELLIRYENEEAVDDSQLPKDRFSAERLKGVDSTLKIQPAELGDSAVYLCASSFNPTGAQPQHFGDGTRLSIL.

As concerns this clone: The CDR3 end lies 3 residues beyond the end of the read and is filled in from the germline J gene. V is TRBV10-3 and J is TRBJ1-2; D gene ambiguous. Per the germline V gene, CDR1 is ENHRY and CDR2 is SYGVKD. The ends were cut back, 2 bases at V and 7 bases at J, with 8 bases in the middle. This CDR3 contains 12 residues. The CDR3 DNA, read in part, is TGTGCCATCAGTGAGGGGTCAGGTGGC. This gives the protein CAISEGSGG. The full-length CDR3 reads as CAISEGSGGYTF.